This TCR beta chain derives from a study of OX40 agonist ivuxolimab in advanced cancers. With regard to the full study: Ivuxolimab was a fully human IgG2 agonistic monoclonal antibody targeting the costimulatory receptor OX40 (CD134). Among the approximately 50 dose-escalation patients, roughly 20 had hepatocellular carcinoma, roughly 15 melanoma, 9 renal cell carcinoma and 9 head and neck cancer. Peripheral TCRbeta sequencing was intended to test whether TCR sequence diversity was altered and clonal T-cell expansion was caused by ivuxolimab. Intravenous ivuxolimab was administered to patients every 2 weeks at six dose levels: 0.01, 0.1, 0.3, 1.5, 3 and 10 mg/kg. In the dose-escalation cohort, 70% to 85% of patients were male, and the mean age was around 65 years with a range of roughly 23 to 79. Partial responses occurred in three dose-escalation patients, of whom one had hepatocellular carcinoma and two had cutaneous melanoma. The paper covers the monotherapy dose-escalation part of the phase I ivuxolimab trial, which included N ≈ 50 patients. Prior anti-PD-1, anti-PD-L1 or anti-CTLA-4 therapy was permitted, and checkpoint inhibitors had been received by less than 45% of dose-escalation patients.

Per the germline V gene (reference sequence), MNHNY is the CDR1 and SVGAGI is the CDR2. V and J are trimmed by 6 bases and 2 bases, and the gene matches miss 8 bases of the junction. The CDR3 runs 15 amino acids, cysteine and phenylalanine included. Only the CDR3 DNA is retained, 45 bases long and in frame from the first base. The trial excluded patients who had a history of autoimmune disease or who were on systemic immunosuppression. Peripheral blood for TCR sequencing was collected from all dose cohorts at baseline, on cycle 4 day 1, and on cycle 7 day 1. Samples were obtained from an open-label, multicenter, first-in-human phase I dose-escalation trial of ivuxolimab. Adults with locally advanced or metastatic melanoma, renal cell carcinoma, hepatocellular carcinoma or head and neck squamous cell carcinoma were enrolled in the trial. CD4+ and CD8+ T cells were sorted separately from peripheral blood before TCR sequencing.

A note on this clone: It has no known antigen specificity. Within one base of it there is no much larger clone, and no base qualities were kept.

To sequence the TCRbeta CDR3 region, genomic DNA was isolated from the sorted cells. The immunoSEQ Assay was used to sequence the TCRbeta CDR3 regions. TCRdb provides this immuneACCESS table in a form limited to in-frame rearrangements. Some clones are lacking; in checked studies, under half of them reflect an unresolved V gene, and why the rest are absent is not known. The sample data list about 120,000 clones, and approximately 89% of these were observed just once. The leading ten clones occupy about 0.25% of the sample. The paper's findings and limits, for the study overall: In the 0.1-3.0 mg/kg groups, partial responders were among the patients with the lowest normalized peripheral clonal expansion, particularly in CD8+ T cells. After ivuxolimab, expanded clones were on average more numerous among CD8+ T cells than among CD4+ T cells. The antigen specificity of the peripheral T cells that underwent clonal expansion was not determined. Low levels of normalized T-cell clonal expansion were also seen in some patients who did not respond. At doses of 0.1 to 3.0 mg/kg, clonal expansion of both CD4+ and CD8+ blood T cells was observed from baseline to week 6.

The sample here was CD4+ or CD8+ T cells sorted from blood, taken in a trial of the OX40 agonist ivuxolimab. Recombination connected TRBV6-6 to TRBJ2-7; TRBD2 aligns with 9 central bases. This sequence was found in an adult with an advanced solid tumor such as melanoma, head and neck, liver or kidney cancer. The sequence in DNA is TGTGCCAGCAGCCAACCGACTAGCGGAACCTACGAGCAGTACTTC. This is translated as CASSQPTSGTYEQYF.